This T cell receptor (beta chain) was captured by sequencing in a study of cytomegalovirus exposure and HLA in healthy donors (dated by TCRdb to about 2017). Background for the entire study: An earlier analysis of 587 of the donors reported 250 to 300 Gb of sequence data and some 120 million unique TCR beta sequences from 150 million to 200 million T cells. To predict cytomegalovirus infection status, the study combined high-throughput TCR immunosequencing, statistical association of individual TCRs with disease status, and machine learning. Around 320 gigabases of sequencing data and tens of millions of unique TCR sequences were included in an early release covering 550 to 800 HLA-typed donors. Along with the approximately 650-subject first cohort, a separate validation cohort of 120 different subjects was used. The study aimed to test whether cataloging public T cell receptors could reveal signatures of past pathogen exposure. The study profiled the T cell repertoires of under 850 subjects by immunosequencing and related them to cytomegalovirus serostatus. Roughly 5 DR-DQ haplotypes were handled as single units for association and clustering, since linkage in the cohort was strong. In a later genetic analysis, genome-wide SNP genotypes for about three fifths of the 666 donors were used, and that subset was treated as a discovery cohort. Every discovery cohort repertoire had been produced on one sequencing platform. Rather than using new phenotypic data, the later analysis identified candidate immune exposures from TCR beta sequences and from how often those sequences occurred across donors. A later analysis re-analyzed previously published TCR beta repertoires from 666 donors and added high-resolution HLA genotyping to study TCR occurrence patterns. Of the roughly 410 genotyped donors, more than 75% were placed in the genetic ancestry cluster associated with self-reported Caucasian donors. Donor age, sex, ethnicity and CMV serostatus were compiled together with the repertoire data. Typing coverage varied by locus: roughly 620-640 donors for A, B, C, DRB1 and DQB1; approximately 520 for DQA1; more than 600 for DPA1; roughly 450 for DPB1. An earlier analysis of approximately 640 of the donors applied high-throughput TCR beta sequencing to assess whether each TCR beta V gene segment acted as functional or pseudogenic. Class I and class II HLA loci were covered by the typing at four-digit resolution. Across about 370 genotyped donors of the cohort, an average of about 220,000 unique TCR beta nucleotide sequences per donor were sequenced, and roughly a sixth of those sequences were non-productive.

V and J lose 3 bases and 5 bases, and a span of 19 bases separates them. The germline V gene (reference sequence) sets CDR1 to LNHDA and CDR2 to SQIVND. The CDR3 numbers 16 residues from cysteine through phenylalanine. Only the CDR3 region is kept as DNA, spanning 48 bases read in frame from base 1. A remark on this clone: It has no known antigen specificity.

The cohort comprised several hundred healthy bone marrow donors. At the time of sampling, all cohort members were nominally healthy, though unrecorded immune exposures were likely present. The donor tested CMV seropositive and was one of the 289 seropositive cohort members. A peripheral blood sample was provided by each donor, and peripheral blood mononuclear cells were used for TCR beta sequencing. Genomic DNA was extracted from the blood cell samples with the Qiagen DNeasy Blood Extraction Kit. Libraries were constructed by the immunoSEQ multiplex PCR assay. The multiplex PCR relied on a mix of 60 forward primers for TCR Vbeta segments and 13 reverse primers for TCR Jbeta segments. A multiplex PCR assay on genomic DNA amplified the CDR3 region of rearranged TCR beta genes. The amplified TCR beta libraries were sequenced on the Illumina HiSeq System as 87-base-pair reads. Per the source publication's procedure: A later analysis counted about 80 million unique TCR beta chains across the 600 to 850 repertoires, and some 11 million of these chains were shared by at least two donors. To remove PCR and sequencing errors, raw reads were error-corrected and collapsed into unique sequences using a nearest-neighbor algorithm that merged closely related sequences. CDR3 sequences were aligned to IMGT reference sequences to assign V, D and J gene segments. For a sequence to be retained, a match of at least six nucleotides was required to both a V gene segment and a J gene segment. A rearrangement counted as productive if the CDR3 had no stop codons and remained in frame with V and J, and every other rearrangement counted as non-productive. Following IMGT convention, CDR3 was defined as the stretch from the second conserved V-encoded cysteine up to the conserved J-encoded phenylalanine. Sequences without an unambiguous match to a single V gene segment were excluded from the earlier analysis of 500 to 700 of the donors. An earlier analysis of 587 of the donors classified V segments as functional when productive rearrangements were above 56.7% and as segregating when the standard deviation between donors was above 5%. To diagnose cytomegalovirus status from the catalog of TCR beta chain sequences, a statistical classification framework was built. A later analysis assigned V and J genes by comparing TCR nucleotide sequences with IMGT/GENE-DB human TR gene sequences. A later analysis assigned CDR3 sequences and most-parsimonious VDJ recombination scenarios with the TCRdist pipeline. A later analysis defined each TCR beta chain by its CDR3 amino acid sequence plus V-gene family, and excluded reads lacking a unique V-gene family. As a way to deal with suspected cross-contamination and a sequencing artifact, a later analysis dropped 640 or so nucleotide sequences that were highly shared and had low generation probability. For each public chain, a later analysis derived a clonal expansion index from normalized ranks of inferred template counts within each repertoire. A later analysis computed generation probabilities with a VDJ recombination model fitted to out-of-frame rearrangements, and checked the results against IGoR. A later analysis scored TCR-TCR, TCR-HLA and TCR-CMV co-occurrence with hypergeometric tests, applying a repertoire-size bias correction to TCR pairs. False discovery rates were estimated in a later analysis by permuting HLA or CMV assignments 20 times. In a later analysis, co-occurring TCRs were grouped using DBSCAN, and TCRdist sequence similarity was added for clustering within HLA-allele-positive subsets. Co-occurrence clustering excluded repertoires with fewer than 30,000 or more than 120,000 public chains, plus five with anomalous nucleotide sharing. TCRdb obtained this table from immuneACCESS and retained in-frame rearrangements with V and J assigned. These tables miss some clones; where compared with another copy, unresolved V genes account for less than half of the shortfall, and the remainder is unexplained. V, J and clone size are those of that table, while D and trimming were read from the DNA. The table kept for this sample lists roughly 57,000 clones. The ten largest clones add up to roughly 12% of the sample.

Overall study results and their limits: A total of some 180 TCR beta chains were listed by the study as associated with cytomegalovirus. In an earlier analysis of more than 500 of the donors, most TCR beta V segments appeared in productive rearrangements about 90% or about 30% of the time, broadly matching IMGT annotations. For the cohort, immune exposure information was limited to CMV serostatus. A further reported finding was that TCR beta sequences accurately predicted the HLA-A and HLA-B alleles for most subjects in the first cohort. Presence/absence analyses assumed roughly uniform sequencing depth across donors, an assumption that may not hold. Correlated functional status among segregating V segments might be attributable to linkage disequilibrium, but an unknown experimental factor could not be ruled out. Because HLA typing was unavailable for some donors at each locus, only the typed subset was used in association tests. In vitro tests confirmed that a few of the cytomegalovirus-associated TCR beta chains recognize cytomegalovirus antigens. A later analysis found that TCR association rates varied across HLA loci, with DRB1 alleles showing the most associated TCRs and HLA-C alleles the fewest. Most TCR sequences were seen in very few donors, while some public TCRs were found in many individuals. In a later analysis, HLA-associated TCR beta chains showed more clonal expansion and lower generation probabilities than non-associated chains that were equally common. In a later analysis, 16,951 TCR beta sequences were associated with specific HLA alleles at a false discovery rate of 0.05. In a later genetic analysis, a missense DCLRE1C variant was associated with V-gene and J-gene trimming of TCR beta chains, and the association was replicated in an independent cohort. Strong co-occurrence of HLA alleles, especially DR and DQ, made assigning TCR associations to individual alleles difficult. Because counts were too low, roughly 17 rarely observed V segments, including chromosome 9 orphons, were left out of the earlier analysis of 587 of the donors. According to a later analysis, parvovirus B19, influenza, CMV and Epstein-Barr virus appeared linked to several top co-occurrence clusters. In a later genetic analysis, fewer N-insertions in productive TCRs were reported among donors in an Asian-associated ancestry cluster than the roughly 640-donor mean. According to the authors, the approach could potentially be generalized to other disease states and immunological phenotypes. Only TCR beta chains were sequenced in this cohort, and the absence of alpha or paired-chain data limited detectable features. Cytomegalovirus status was reported to be diagnosed by the classifier with high specificity and sensitivity in both the original and validation cohorts. The 87-base-pair reads could not distinguish some IMGT-functional V segments, including TRBV6-2 and TRBV6-3, so those segments were excluded. A later analysis found that most CMV-associated TCR beta chains appeared HLA-restricted, with HLA associations seemingly driven largely by CMV exposure. A cluster of highly shared sequence variants was judged likely to represent a technical artifact of the sequencing pipeline.

Input material: PBMCs. The rearrangement joined TRBV19 to TRBJ1-2; the D region possibly corresponds to TRBD1 (6 bases align). The receptor's source is a man between 18 and 35 years old in good health and CMV-seropositive. The nucleotide sequence is TGTGCCAGTAGTATCGGATCCGGGACAAAGCGGTATGGCTACACCTTC. It translates to CASSIGSGTKRYGYTF.